One T cell receptor beta chain is described in this entry. Survey-level immunoSEQ sequencing profiled the TCR beta repertoire. Sequencing used immunoSEQ multiplex PCR; TCRdb keeps in-frame clones, though not all of them. The sample has some 70,000 clones; 93% are singletons. Germline V CDR1 and CDR2: SGHRS, YFSETQ. The CDR3 sequence is 13 residues long. V lost 7 bases, J lost 6 bases, and 14 bases lay in between. The sequenced sample consisted of PBMCs. The receptor was isolated from a man aged 35 to 55 with rheumatoid arthritis. The gene calls are TRBV5-1 and TRBJ2-1, with D perhaps TRBD1 or TRBD2 (5 bases each). CDR3 residues: CASSPGTSNEQFF. The CDR3 bases are TGCGCCAGCTCCCCCGGGACCAGCAATGAGCAGTTCTTC.